A selection of T cell receptor beta chains follows, all from one sample in a study of blood T cell repertoires in COVID-19. Assay used: immunoSEQ multiplex PCR; TCRdb lists only in-frame clones, some missing. The table lists over 300,000 clones, 70% to 90% of them singletons, with under 8% in the top ten. Sequencing was performed on peripheral blood. Source of these receptors: a man younger than 30 who had recovered from COVID-19. Both conserved end residues are part of each CDR3. Fields, in order: D gene, clone size, V gene, J gene, CDR3 length, CDR3 protein, CDR3 DNA. D genes are given only for firm matches. Rows give clone size only sometimes, using once, few, many, or a class for an expanded clone.

TRBD2,NA,TRBV29-1,TRBJ2-2,16,CSALPLAGVATGELFF,TGCAGCGCCCTGCCACTAGCGGGAGTCGCCACCGGGGAGCTGTTTTTT
NA,NA,TRBV5-4,TRBJ1-3,15,CASSLGAGLGNTIYF,TGTGCCAGCAGCTTGGGAGCGGGCCTAGGAAACACCATATATTTT
NA,NA,TRBV9,TRBJ2-7,13,CASSDPLGYEQYF,TGTGCCAGCAGCGACCCACTAGGATACGAGCAGTACTTC
TRBD2,NA,TRBV10-1,TRBJ2-7,15,CASSESTSGSDEQYF,TGCGCCAGCAGTGAGTCGACCAGCGGGAGTGACGAGCAGTACTTC
NA,once,TRBV12-3/TRBV12-4,TRBJ1-1,12,CASSEQFFEAFF,TGTGCCAGCAGTGAACAGTTCTTTGAAGCTTTCTTT
NA,once,TRBV9,TRBJ2-1,15,CASSVGQGSYNEQFF,TGTGCCAGCAGCGTAGGGCAGGGCAGCTACAATGAGCAGTTCTTC
TRBD2,NA,TRBV27,TRBJ2-1,15,CASSSLAGGPNEQFF,TGTGCCAGCAGTTCTTTAGCGGGAGGGCCCAATGAGCAGTTCTTC
TRBD1,NA,TRBV10-2,TRBJ1-2,14,CASSEQGANYGYTF,TGCGCCAGCAGTGAGCAGGGGGCTAACTATGGCTACACCTTC
NA,NA,TRBV2,TRBJ2-1,15,CASSGGGSSYNEQFF,TGTGCCAGCAGTGGAGGGGGTAGCTCCTACAATGAGCAGTTCTTC
TRBD1,once,TRBV7-9,TRBJ1-2,15,CASSLDLQGDYGYTF,TGTGCCAGCAGCTTAGATTTGCAGGGGGACTATGGCTACACCTTC
NA,NA,TRBV4-1,TRBJ2-5,14,CASSQEPREETQYF,TGCGCCAGCAGCCAAGAGCCGAGAGAAGAGACCCAGTACTTC
TRBD2,NA,TRBV27,TRBJ2-7,19,CASSYTGTSGRVLTDEQYF,TGTGCCAGCAGTTATACCGGGACTAGCGGGAGAGTACTTACGGACGAGCAGTACTTC
TRBD1,NA,TRBV19,TRBJ1-1,14,CASSGRTGYTEAFF,TGTGCCAGTAGCGGGCGGACAGGCTACACTGAAGCTTTCTTT
TRBD1,NA,TRBV7-2,TRBJ1-2,16,CASSLSGTGGFSGYTF,TGTGCCAGCAGCTTATCCGGGACAGGGGGCTTTTCAGGCTACACCTTC
TRBD1,NA,TRBV5-1,TRBJ2-1,13,CASRLDRDNEQFF,TGCGCCAGCAGGTTGGACAGGGACAATGAGCAGTTCTTC
NA,NA,TRBV6-5,TRBJ1-2,14,CASSYSTDSYGYTF,TGTGCCAGCAGTTACTCTACGGACTCTTATGGCTACACCTTC
TRBD1,NA,TRBV16,TRBJ1-1,14,CASSRGQGSTEAFF,TGTGCCAGCAGCCGGGGACAGGGTAGCACTGAAGCTTTCTTT
TRBD2,once,TRBV7-8,TRBJ2-7,15,CASSPGLAGRYEQYF,TGTGCCAGCAGCCCAGGACTAGCGGGGAGATACGAGCAGTACTTC
TRBD1,NA,TRBV7-2,TRBJ2-7,17,CASSLLAGTGVIYEQYF,TGTGCCAGCAGCTTGTTGGCCGGGACAGGGGTTATTTACGAGCAGTACTTC
NA,NA,TRBV7-9,TRBJ1-1,14,CASSFGGRRTEAFF,TGTGCCAGCAGCTTTGGGGGGAGGAGGACTGAAGCTTTCTTT
NA,NA,TRBV19,TRBJ1-2,14,CASRNQGSDYGYTF,TGTGCCAGTAGAAACCAGGGAAGCGACTATGGCTACACCTTC
TRBD1,NA,TRBV7-3,TRBJ2-3,15,CASSTRQGGTDTQYF,TGTGCCAGCAGCACACGACAGGGTGGGACAGATACGCAGTATTTT
TRBD1,NA,TRBV11-2,TRBJ1-2,18,CASSLTRDRAVDYYGYTF,TGTGCCAGCAGCTTGACCCGGGACAGGGCCGTGGATTATTATGGCTACACCTTC
NA,NA,TRBV5-1,TRBJ1-1,15,CASRTQGTLNTEAFF,TGCGCCAGCAGAACACAGGGAACGCTGAACACTGAAGCTTTCTTT
TRBD1,NA,TRBV6-6,TRBJ1-5,17,CASSPLRQGPVDQPQHF,TGTGCCAGCAGTCCACTCAGACAGGGGCCGGTGGATCAGCCCCAGCATTTT
NA,NA,TRBV7-3,TRBJ2-3,13,CASSQPPMDTQYF,TGTGCCAGCAGCCAACCTCCTATGGATACGCAGTATTTT
TRBD1,NA,TRBV7-6,TRBJ2-2,15,CASSPTGGRTGELFF,TGTGCCAGCAGCCCGACAGGGGGCCGGACCGGGGAGCTGTTTTTT
TRBD2,NA,TRBV4-2,TRBJ2-1,17,CASSHPGGTSDYNEQFF,TGTGCCAGCAGCCATCCCGGGGGGACTAGCGACTACAATGAGCAGTTCTTC
TRBD1,NA,TRBV5-4,TRBJ2-1,15,CASSFSGTGLAEQFF,TGTGCCAGCAGCTTCTCCGGGACAGGGCTTGCTGAGCAGTTCTTC
TRBD1,NA,TRBV19,TRBJ2-1,15,CASSTQGARHNEQFF,TGTGCCAGTAGTACACAGGGGGCGCGTCACAATGAGCAGTTCTTC
NA,NA,TRBV30,TRBJ2-3,13,CAWSGLSTDTQYF,TGTGCCTGGAGCGGACTTTCCACAGATACGCAGTATTTT
TRBD1,NA,TRBV18,TRBJ2-7,15,CASSPTGGDSYEQYF,TGTGCCAGCTCACCGACAGGGGGGGACTCCTACGAGCAGTACTTC
TRBD2,NA,TRBV12-5,TRBJ2-2,18,CASGLAWTSGRGTGELFF,TGTGCTAGTGGTTTGGCCTGGACTAGCGGGAGGGGCACCGGGGAGCTGTTTTTT
NA,NA,TRBV11-3,TRBJ1-1,13,CASSQAWNTEAFF,TGTGCCAGCAGTCAGGCGTGGAACACTGAAGCTTTCTTT
NA,NA,TRBV5-4,TRBJ1-1,15,CASSPTPDRDTEAFF,TGTGCCAGCAGCCCTACACCGGACAGAGACACTGAAGCTTTCTTT
TRBD2,NA,TRBV3-1/TRBV3-2,TRBJ2-1,16,CASSQGAGEVYNEQFF,TGTGCCAGCAGCCAAGGGGCGGGAGAGGTCTACAATGAGCAGTTCTTC